The 27 T cell receptor beta chains in this list originate from one sample, sequenced in a study of response to subunit inactivated influenza vaccine. TCRdb processed the RT-PCR reads anew with MiXCR; each CDR3 protein has one entry. The sample yields around 710,000 distinct CDR3 sequences, approximately 14% seen once. The source material was PBMCs from blood, sampled 14 days before vaccination. These TCRs come from a man aged 50 or older who received an inactivated influenza vaccine.

This clonotype has a handful of counts. The CDR3 bases are TGTGCCAGTAGGGGTTCGGCAAGACAAGAGACCCAGTACTTC. This translates into CASRGSARQETQYF. The rearrangement joins TRBV19 to TRBJ2-5; D is unclear. CDR3 length: 14 amino acids. Germline CDR1 reads LNHDA; CDR2 reads SQIVND (reference sequence). V shed 6 bases and J shed 2 bases, with 13 bases lying between them.

This rearrangement joins TRBV2 to TRBJ1-4; the D gene is possibly TRBD1 (5 bases). The V gene lost 2 bases and the J gene lost 5 bases, with 12 bases spanning the gap. CDR3 length equals 15 residues. CDR1 is SNHLY and CDR2 is FYNNEI in the germline V gene. This CDR3 reads CASSETRGGNEKLFF. The CDR3 nucleotides read TGTGCCAGCAGTGAAACCCGGGGGGGGAATGAAAAACTGTTTTTT.

This clonotype has more than one count but fewer than ten. The chain joins TRBV4-3 to TRBJ2-1; D may be TRBD2 (5 bases). V shed 5 bases and J shed 7 bases, with 12 bases lying between them. Germline V gene sequence: CDR1 LGHNA, CDR2 YSLEER. The CDR3 covers 13 residues. In nucleotides, the CDR3 is TGCGCCAGCAGCTGGAGGCTAGGGAATGAGCAGTTCTTC. Protein sequence: CASSWRLGNEQFF.

This clonotype was picked up many times. The chain uses TRBV5-1 and TRBJ2-5; TRBD2 aligns across 7 bases. Per the germline V gene, CDR1 is SGHRS and CDR2 is YFSETQ. V dropped 2 bases and J dropped 3; count of bases not matched to a gene: 7. The CDR3 totals 15 residues. In DNA form, the CDR3 reads TGCGCCAGCAGCTTAGGTTCTAGCGGAGAAGAGACCCAGTACTTC. This gives the protein CASSLGSSGEETQYF.

Notes on this clonotype: Given a much more abundant clone one base away, this may be a read error. J is TRBJ1-1 and V is TRBV11-2, with 9 bases matching TRBD1. CDR3 length: 16 residues. Germline CDR1 and CDR2: SGHAT and FQNNGV. CDR3 protein: CASSGYRGLGDTEVFF. The CDR3 DNA reads TGTGCCAGCAGCGGTTACAGGGGGCTCGGTGACACTGAAGTTTTCTTT. The full variable domain, rest sourced from reference TRBV11-2 and TRBJ1-1, is EAGVAQSPRYKIIEKRQSVAFWCNPISGHATLYWYQQILGQGPKLLIQFQNNGVVDDSQLPKDRFSAERLKGVDSTLKIQPAKLEDSAVYLCASSGYRGLGDTEVFFGQGTRLTVV.

This sequence joins TRBV20-1 and TRBJ2-3, with 16 bases matching TRBD2. Looked up from germline, CDR1 is DFQATT and CDR2 is SNEGSKA (reference sequence). With 4 bases clipped from V and 5 bases from J, the junction kept 12 bases outside the gene matches. This CDR3 is 18 amino acids long. This chain's CDR3 is CSAIKHLGLAGGKDTQYF. CDR3 nucleotides: TGCAGTGCTATAAAACATTTGGGACTAGCGGGGGGGAAAGATACGCAGTATTTT.

This clonotype has at least ten counts. The J gene is TRBJ2-2, the V gene TRBV27, with 10 bases lining up with TRBD1. V dropped 5 bases and J dropped 7; count of bases not matched to a gene: 10. The CDR3 covers 16 residues. Germline CDR1 reads MNHEY; CDR2 reads SMNVEV (reference sequence). The CDR3 protein is CASSPRTGGKFGELFF. CDR3 DNA sequence: TGTGCCAGCAGTCCCCGGACAGGGGGGAAATTCGGGGAGCTGTTTTTT.

This clonotype was seen only a few times. This chain's CDR3 is CASSLRTPSDTQYF. DNA for the CDR3: TGTGCCAGCAGCCTCAGGACACCGTCAGATACGCAGTATTTT. The V and J genes are TRBV7-2 and TRBJ2-3, with D maybe TRBD1 (5 bases). The germline V and J ends were trimmed by 5 bases and 4 bases, with 13 bases remaining between them. Per germline, CDR1 SGHTA and CDR2 FQGNSA. The CDR3 consists of 14 residues.

The chain has TRBV12-3 or TRBV12-4 and TRBJ1-1, with TRBD1 matching 9 bases. The CDR3 loop spans 15 amino acids. After removal of 5 bases from V and 1 base from J, the junction contained 5 bases not matched to a gene. DNA of the CDR3: TGTGCCAGCAGTACTACGGGACAGGGGAACACTGAAGCTTTCTTT. It codes for CASSTTGQGNTEAFF.

The gene calls are TRBV4-2 and TRBJ2-4; 8 bases map to TRBD1. The germline V gene encodes CDR1 LGHNA and CDR2 YNFKEQ. J was trimmed by 6 bases and V by 0 bases; bases with no gene match: 4. This CDR3 spans 15 amino acids. The CDR3 sequence: CASSQEQGVGNIQYF. The CDR3, as DNA: TGTGCCAGCAGCCAAGAACAGGGGGTTGGAAACATTCAGTACTTC.

The V and J genes are TRBV24-1 and TRBJ2-2, with D tentatively TRBD2 (6 bases). Germline V lookup: CDR1 KGHDR, CDR2 SFDVKD. Trimming left V 3 bases short and J 4 bases short, with 14 bases between. The CDR3 sequence is 16 residues long. The CDR3 is CATSDRLIGGTGELFF. The CDR3 nucleotides read TGTGCCACCAGTGATCGACTAATCGGGGGCACCGGGGAGCTGTTTTTT.

This clonotype has more than one count but fewer than ten. The V call is TRBV4-3, the J call TRBJ2-1; the D is unclear. In germline, CDR1 is LGHNA, CDR2 YSLEER. This CDR3 has 14 residues. Trimming pared 0 bases from V and 6 bases from J, leaving 9 bases between. The DNA for the CDR3 is TGCGCCAGCAGCCAAGATGCTCATGGCAATGAGCAGTTCTTC. This codes for CASSQDAHGNEQFF.

The gene calls are TRBV6-5 and TRBJ1-6; tentative D call: TRBD1 (5 bases). The germline V and J ends were trimmed by 0 bases and 9 bases, with 12 bases remaining between them. Germline V gene sequence: CDR1 MNHEY, CDR2 SVGAGI. The CDR3 is 15 amino acids. CDR3 bases: TGTGCCAGCAGTTACTCGACTGGGGGGGGTTCACCCCTCCACTTT. Amino acid sequence: CASSYSTGGGSPLHF.

The chain links TRBV10-3 to TRBJ2-5; D not certain. Germline-derived CDR1 and CDR2 are ENHRY and SYGVKD. The CDR3 loop spans 14 amino acids. Deletions cut 4 bases from V and 3 bases from J, with 12 bases between. The CDR3 sequence: CAISVAEYKETQYF. CDR3 nucleotide sequence: TGTGCCATCAGTGTCGCCGAGTATAAAGAGACCCAGTACTTC.

This clonotype was seen a few times. The chain links TRBV29-1 to TRBJ1-1, with 8 bases identical to TRBD1. The germline V gene encodes CDR1 SQVTM and CDR2 ANQGSEA. The CDR3 is 13 residues long. The J segment lost 9 bases and the V segment lost 7 bases, leaving 13 bases of the junction unmatched. This CDR3 reads CSGTGTGDLQAFF. The CDR3 DNA reads TGCAGCGGAACCGGGACAGGAGACCTACAAGCTTTCTTT.

The table lists this clonotype with many counts. The V gene is TRBV27, the J gene TRBJ2-2; maybe TRBD1 (5 bases). Trimming took off 6 bases at V and 0 bases at J, with 11 bases between the two ends. This CDR3 is 15 amino acids long. In germline, CDR1 is MNHEY, CDR2 SMNVEV (reference sequence). The CDR3 sequence is CASSPVGPNTGELFF. The CDR3 region has the DNA TGTGCCAGCAGCCCAGTGGGGCCGAACACCGGGGAGCTGTTTTTT.

V usage is TRBV7-2 and J usage is TRBJ2-5; TRBD2 is a possible D gene (6 bases). The CDR3 runs 14 residues. Trimming removed 8 bases from V and 1 base from J, with 14 bases in between. Germline CDR1 is SGHTA and CDR2 is FQGNSA. This CDR3 reads CASGRGGAQETQYF. DNA of the CDR3: TGTGCCAGCGGTAGGGGCGGGGCCCAAGAGACCCAGTACTTC.

CDR3 DNA: TGTGCCAGCAGTTCCAAGGGCCTGGGTAGGAATGAGCAGTTCTTC. This sequence encodes CASSSKGLGRNEQFF. The rearrangement links TRBV27 to TRBJ2-1, with no clear D. CDR1 is MNHEY and CDR2 is SMNVEV in the germline V gene (reference sequence). V dropped 4 bases and J dropped 7 bases, with 17 bases sitting between them. The CDR3 length is 15 residues.

The CDR3 loop is CASSLVGTAGELFF. The CDR3 DNA is TGCGCCAGCAGCTTGGTGGGGACGGCCGGGGAGCTGTTTTTT. This chain uses TRBV5-1 with TRBJ2-2; D is possibly TRBD1 or TRBD2 (5 bases each). The CDR3 has 14 amino acids. The germline CDR1 and CDR2 sequences are SGHRS and YFSETQ. V was trimmed by 0 bases and J by 6 bases, leaving 9 bases between them. Based on the CDR3 plus reference TRBV5-1 and TRBJ2-2, the full variable domain is KAGVTQTPRYLIKTRGQQVTLSCSPISGHRSVSWYQQTPGQGLQFLFEYFSETQRNKGNFPGRFSGRQFSNSRSEMNVSTLELGDSALYLCASSLVGTAGELFFGEGSRLTVL.

This clonotype was found a few times. The chain uses TRBV7-2 and TRBJ2-5; D may be TRBD2 (5 bases). From germline, CDR1 is SGHTA and CDR2 FQGNSA. CDR3 size: 15 residues. V lost 0 bases and J 4 bases, leaving 12 bases between the germline ends. This CDR3 reads CASSLAGARGETQYF. CDR3 nucleotides: TGTGCCAGCAGCTTAGCGGGAGCTAGAGGAGAGACCCAGTACTTC.

The chain couples TRBV2 to TRBJ1-1; 10 nucleotides align to TRBD1. Germline V gene sequence: CDR1 SNHLY, CDR2 FYNNEI. This CDR3 comprises 20 residues. J was trimmed by 1 base and V by 2 bases; bases with no gene match: 16. The chain's CDR3 is CASSERGTGALPPKNTEAFF. CDR3 coding DNA: TGTGCCAGCAGTGAACGGGGGACAGGGGCCCTTCCGCCAAAGAACACTGAAGCTTTCTTT.

This clonotype came up a few times. This chain joins TRBV4-1 and TRBJ1-2; D is possibly TRBD1 (5 bases). CDR1 MGHRA and CDR2 YSYEKL come from the germline V gene. This CDR3 is built from 16 residues. The V end was cut by 2 bases, the J end by 2 bases, with 15 bases between. CDR3 coding DNA: TGCGCCAGCAGCCAAAACCACAGGCATACAAACTATGGCTACACCTTC. The encoded protein is CASSQNHRHTNYGYTF.

The chain recombines TRBV12-3 or TRBV12-4 with TRBJ1-2; D gene uncertain. Trimming took off 5 bases at V and 8 bases at J, with 12 bases between the two ends. CDR3 size: 12 residues. CDR3 nucleotide sequence: TGTGCCAGCAGTCGACTAAAGTTCGGCTACACCTTC. It encodes CASSRLKFGYTF.

This clonotype was found many times. The chain combines TRBV29-1 with TRBJ2-7; TRBD2 matches 7 bases. There are 14 residues in the CDR3. With 4 bases clipped from V and 0 bases from J, the junction kept 6 bases outside the gene matches. Germline V lookup: CDR1 SQVTM, CDR2 ANQGSEA. CDR3 loop: CSVAGGSSSYEQYF. The DNA of the CDR3 is TGCAGCGTTGCGGGAGGATCGAGCTCCTACGAGCAGTACTTC.

The gene calls are TRBV20-1 and TRBJ2-1, with D perhaps matching TRBD2 (6 bases). CDR1 and CDR2 (germline): DFQATT, SNEGSKA (reference sequence). CDR3 length equals 15 residues. The V end was cut by 3 bases, the J end by 3 bases, with 15 bases between. The CDR3 sequence is CSASGPLANYNEQFF. The CDR3 DNA reads as TGCAGTGCTAGTGGGCCTCTAGCGAACTACAATGAGCAGTTCTTC.

This rearrangement joins TRBV4-3 to TRBJ2-1, with TRBD2 matching over 8 bases. Losses at the gene ends were 6 bases for V and 5 bases for J; bases not matched to a gene: 15. The CDR3 spans 17 residues. CDR1 is LGHNA and CDR2 is YSLEER in the germline V gene. CDR3 coding DNA: TGCGCCAGCAGTCTGGTGGCGGGCGGGGGGACGAACAATGAGCAGTTCTTC. It encodes CASSLVAGGGTNNEQFF.

This clonotype has a handful of counts. The chain joins TRBV15 to TRBJ2-1, with D maybe TRBD2 (6 bases). The germline V gene encodes CDR1 LNHNV and CDR2 YYDKDF (reference sequence). Trimming left V 6 bases short and J 2 bases short, with 17 bases between. The CDR3 loop spans 16 amino acids. The CDR3 loop is CATSTVPGRTYNEQFF. The DNA for the CDR3 is TGTGCCACCAGTACGGTTCCCGGGAGAACCTACAATGAGCAGTTCTTC.